This TCR beta chain was documented in a study of graft-versus-host responses after intestinal transplantation. Study details: Recipients were all induced with anti-thymocyte globulin, then given tacrolimus and steroids for two to three years.

Note on this clone: As yet, its antigen is unknown.

The CDR3 is made up of 12 amino acids. Germline values: CDR1 LNHDA, CDR2 SQIVND (reference sequence). With 8 bases removed from V and 3 bases from J, the gap between germline ends came to 10 bases. Assay used: immunoSEQ multiplex PCR; TCRdb lists only in-frame clones, some missing. The table includes 40,000 or so clones, 93% detected once. This sequence joins TRBV19 and TRBJ1-2; weak D call: TRBD1 (6 bases). The sequences come from unstimulated CD8+ T cells sorted from spleen or lymph node cells, collected before transplant. This sequence originates from a human donor who was the organ donor for an intestinal transplant. Here the CDR3 reads CASVSGDYGYTF. The CDR3 DNA follows: TGTGCCAGTGTTTCAGGGGACTATGGCTACACCTTC.